The 19 T cell receptor beta chains in this list originate from one sample, sequenced in a study of control samples from healthy donors and cancer patients (dated by TCRdb to 2018 to 2020). The library relied on the immunoSEQ multiplex PCR assay. What TCRdb holds here is the immuneACCESS table cut down to in-frame rearrangements. Part of the clones is not present; checked against another copy, under half of the missing clones reflect an unresolved V gene, and the others are unexplained. The sample records roughly 92,000 clones, around 83% of which are singletons. The ten biggest clones cover roughly 1.3% of the sample. Sample: blood. These receptors all stem from a woman aged 50 to 65 in good health.

The V call is TRBV28, the J call TRBJ1-6; a weak D match, TRBD1 (6 bases). The CDR3 extends over 15 amino acids. Germline CDR1 MDHEN, CDR2 SYDVKM. V was pared by 7 bases and J by 9 bases, with 19 bases between. The CDR3 sequence: CASTLAGGRGSPLHF. In DNA, the CDR3 is TGTGCCAGCACCTTAGCGGGGGGGCGGGGTTCACCCCTCCACTTT. The whole variable domain, filled in from reference TRBV28 and TRBJ1-6, reads DVKVTQSSRYLVKRTGEKVFLECVQDMDHENMFWYRQDPGLGLRLIYFSYDVKMKEKGDIPEGYSVSREKKERFSLILESASTNQTSMYLCASTLAGGRGSPLHFGNGTRLTVT.

The rearrangement links TRBV23-1 to TRBJ1-2; possibly TRBD1 for D (6 bases). TRBV23-1 is labeled an ORF, and its function is uncertain. Between the trimmed V and J ends, which lost 1 base and 10 bases, there was a span of 16 bases. The CDR3 consists of 14 residues. CDR3 amino acids: CASSQFQGLGVYTF. The CDR3 DNA follows: TGCGCCAGCAGTCAATTTCAGGGGCTCGGAGTCTACACCTTC.

CDR3 region: CASSFGRARGRYGYTF. The CDR3 region has the DNA TGTGCCAGCAGTTTCGGCCGTGCTAGGGGGAGGTATGGCTACACCTTC. The V call is TRBV27, the J call TRBJ1-2; a weak D match, TRBD1 (6 bases). Trimming pared 3 bases from V and 5 bases from J, leaving 19 bases between. The CDR3 loop spans 16 amino acids. Germline loops: CDR1 MNHEY, CDR2 SMNVEV (reference sequence).

This clone occurred once. The chain has TRBV27 and TRBJ2-3, with D perhaps matching TRBD1 (8 bases). Germline loops: CDR1 MNHEY, CDR2 SMNVEV (reference sequence). CDR3 size: 20 residues. V gave up 3 bases and J gave up 0 bases, with 25 bases separating them. This CDR3 is CASSLLLQTGEGVSTDTQYF. CDR3 nucleotides: TGTGCCAGCAGTTTGCTCCTCCAGACAGGGGAGGGGGTTAGCACAGATACGCAGTATTTT.

The V call is TRBV7-2, the J call TRBJ1-3; TRBD1 might be the D (6 bases). The CDR3 is 14 amino acids. Germline V lookup: CDR1 SGHTA, CDR2 FQGNSA. Between the trimmed V and J ends, which lost 3 bases and 4 bases, there was a span of 10 bases. CDR3 nucleotide sequence: TGTGCCAGCAGCTTTTCAGGGGTCGGAAACACCATATATTTT. Amino acids: CASSFSGVGNTIYF.

Here the CDR3 DNA reads TGTGCCAGCAGCCCCAGGACAGGAAACTCCTACGAGCAGTACTTC. This translates into CASSPRTGNSYEQYF. The chain uses TRBV9 and TRBJ2-7; 7 nucleotides agree with TRBD1. Germline CDR1 is SGDLS and CDR2 is YYNGEE. This CDR3 region has 15 residues. Trimming removed 4 bases from V and 0 bases from J; junction bases left unmatched: 7.

The V call is TRBV18, the J call TRBJ1-2; 11 positions agree with TRBD1. The CDR3 runs to 15 residues. The germline CDR1 and CDR2 sequences are KGHSH and LQKENI. V lost 2 bases and J lost 8; bases outside the gene matches: 7. The CDR3 bases are TGTGCCAGCTCACCAGAAGGGACAGGGGGTATGGGCTACACCTTC. Translated, it gives CASSPEGTGGMGYTF.

This clone was detected many times. This chain connects TRBV14 to TRBJ1-6, with D perhaps TRBD1 (5 bases). V was trimmed by 4 bases and J by 5 bases, leaving 12 bases between them. Germline loops: CDR1 SGHDN, CDR2 FVKESK. The CDR3 covers 15 residues. DNA of the CDR3: TGTGCCAGCAGCCGCCGGGACGGACATAATTCACCCCTCCACTTT. Its translation: CASSRRDGHNSPLHF.

The V and J genes are TRBV19 and TRBJ1-2; D gene unclear. CDR1 and CDR2 from the germline V gene are LNHDA and SQIVND (reference sequence). Trimming took off 5 bases at V and 3 bases at J, with 10 bases between the two ends. This CDR3 spans 13 amino acids. CDR3 residues: CASSPQAYYGYTF. CDR3 bases: TGTGCCAGTAGTCCTCAAGCGTACTATGGCTACACCTTC.

This rearrangement joins TRBV20-1 to TRBJ1-2, with a possible D match to TRBD1 (6 bases). The V end lost 3 bases, the J end lost 4 bases, and 21 bases lay between the germline ends. The CDR3 totals 16 residues. In germline, CDR1 is DFQATT, CDR2 SNEGSKA (reference sequence). The CDR3 region is CSASQGSPHLGYGYTF. The CDR3 DNA reads TGCAGTGCTAGTCAGGGGAGTCCTCATCTCGGCTATGGCTACACCTTC.

The chain couples TRBV12-5 to TRBJ1-1; no clear D. The V gene lost 5 bases and the J gene lost 6 bases, with 13 bases spanning the gap. This CDR3 has 13 residues. Germline CDR1 reads LGHNT; CDR2 reads FRNRAP. CDR3 region: CASGNFPDAEAFF. CDR3 nucleotides: TGTGCTAGTGGTAATTTCCCGGACGCTGAAGCTTTCTTT. Full variable domain (rest looked up from reference TRBV12-5 and TRBJ1-1): DARVTQTPRHKVTEMGQEVTMRCQPILGHNTVFWYRQTMMQGLELLAYFRNRAPLDDSGMPKDRFSAEMPDATLATLKIQPSEPRDSAVYFCASGNFPDAEAFFGQGTRLTVV.

This clone was seen only once. The gene calls are TRBV6-5 and TRBJ2-7; D is tentatively TRBD1 or TRBD2 (6 bases each). Trimming took 0 bases from V and 0 from J, leaving 12 bases between them. The CDR3 spans 16 residues. Germline V CDR1 and CDR2: MNHEY, SVGAGI. The CDR3 bases are TGTGCCAGCAGTTACTCTCAGGGGACTTACTCCTACGAGCAGTACTTC. Protein: CASSYSQGTYSYEQYF.

V is TRBV6-2 or TRBV6-3 and J is TRBJ1-2; D gene ambiguous. The germline V gene encodes CDR1 MNHEY and CDR2 SVGEGT. Trimming cost V 5 bases and J 8 bases, with 12 bases left between them. The CDR3 contains 12 residues. The CDR3 loop is CASSPAAGGYTF. The DNA of the CDR3 is TGTGCCAGCAGTCCGGCCGCTGGAGGCTACACCTTC.

The chain combines TRBV9 with TRBJ2-5; 9 positions match TRBD2. Germline V gene lookup returns CDR1 SGDLS and CDR2 YYNGEE. The V gene end was trimmed by 2 bases and the J gene end by 2 bases; junction bases not matched to a gene: 1. The CDR3 contains 14 residues. This chain's CDR3 is CASSVTSGQETQYF. CDR3 coding DNA: TGTGCCAGCAGCGTGACTAGCGGACAAGAGACCCAGTACTTC.

J is TRBJ1-6 and V is TRBV5-8, with D maybe TRBD1 (6 bases). The CDR3 length is 15 residues. CDR1 is SGHTS, CDR2 YDEGEE, per germline. V was cut by 4 bases and J by 6 bases, with 14 bases left in between. As DNA, the CDR3 is TGTGCCAGCAGCCGAAACAGGGATTTTAATTCACCCCTCCACTTT. It codes for CASSRNRDFNSPLHF. Supplemented by reference TRBV5-8 and TRBJ1-6, the full variable domain reads EAGVTQSPTHLIKTRGQQATLRCSPISGHTSVYWYQQALGLGLQFLLWYDEGEERNRGNFPPRFSGRQFPNYSSELNVNALELEDSALYLCASSRNRDFNSPLHFGNGTRLTVT.

The chain employs TRBV7-8 and TRBJ1-3, with D hard to call. The CDR3 has 15 residues. The V and J ends lost 0 bases and 0 bases respectively, with 6 bases between them. Germline CDR1 reads SGHVS; CDR2 reads FQNEAQ. The CDR3 nucleotides are TGTGCCAGCAGCTTAGCAGGTGCCTCTGGAAACACCATATATTTT. Encoded protein: CASSLAGASGNTIYF.

The chain employs TRBV19 and TRBJ1-1; D is possibly TRBD1 (5 bases). Trimming took 1 base from V and 4 from J, leaving 10 bases between them. Germline V CDR1 and CDR2: LNHDA, SQIVND (reference sequence). The CDR3 spans 14 residues. The CDR3 loop reads CASSIGTWGTEAFF. CDR3 nucleotide sequence: TGTGCCAGTAGTATAGGGACATGGGGCACTGAAGCTTTCTTT. The full variable domain, with the rest looked up from reference TRBV19 and TRBJ1-1, is DGGITQSPKYLFRKEGQNVTLSCEQNLNHDAMYWYRQDPGQGLRLIYYSQIVNDFQKGDIAEGYSVSREKKESFPLTVTSAQKNPTAFYLCASSIGTWGTEAFFGQGTRLTVV.

This clone was counted once. The rearrangement uses TRBV7-3 and TRBJ2-2; tentatively, D is TRBD2 (5 bases). The germline V gene encodes CDR1 SGHTA and CDR2 FQGTGA. The ends were cut back, 5 bases at V and 2 bases at J, with 15 bases in the middle. The CDR3 length is 16 residues. CDR3 amino acids: CASSARASLNTGELFF. CDR3 DNA sequence: TGTGCCAGCAGCGCCCGCGCTAGCTTAAACACCGGGGAGCTGTTTTTT.

The V call is TRBV7-8, the J call TRBJ2-7, with 11 bases fitting TRBD1. The trim removed 5 bases at V and 9 bases at J, leaving 9 bases unmatched. This CDR3 has 14 residues. From germline, CDR1 is SGHVS and CDR2 FQNEAQ. As DNA, the CDR3 is TGTGCCAGCAGCCCAAGGGCGGGACAGGGGGGGCAGTACTTC. It yields the protein CASSPRAGQGGQYF. Variable domain in full (rest from reference TRBV7-8 and TRBJ2-7): GAGVSQSPRYKVAKRGQDVALRCDPISGHVSLFWYQQALGQGPEFLTYFQNEAQLDKSGLPSDRFFAERPEGSVSTLKIQRTQQEDSAVYLCASSPRAGQGGQYFGPGTRLTVT.